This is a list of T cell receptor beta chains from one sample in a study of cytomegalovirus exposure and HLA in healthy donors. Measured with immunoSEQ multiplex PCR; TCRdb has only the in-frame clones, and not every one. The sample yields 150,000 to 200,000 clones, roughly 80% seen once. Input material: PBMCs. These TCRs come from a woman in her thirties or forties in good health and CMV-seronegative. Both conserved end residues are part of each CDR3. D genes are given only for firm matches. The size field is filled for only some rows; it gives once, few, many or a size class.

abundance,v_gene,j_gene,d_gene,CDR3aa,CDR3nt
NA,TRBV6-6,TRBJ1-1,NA,CASSPGGAVYNTEAFF,TGTGCCAGCAGCCCTGGGGGGGCCGTATACAACACTGAAGCTTTCTTT
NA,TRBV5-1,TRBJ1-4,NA,CASSTVENEKLFF,TGCGCCAGCAGCACAGTAGAGAATGAAAAACTGTTTTTT
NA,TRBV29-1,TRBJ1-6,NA,CSVGGNGSPLHF,TGCAGCGTGGGGGGGAATGGTTCACCCCTCCACTTT
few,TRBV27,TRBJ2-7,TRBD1,CASRPQGASYEQYF,TGTGCCAGCAGACCCCAGGGGGCTTCCTACGAGCAGTACTTC
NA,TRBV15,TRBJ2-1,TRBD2,CATSRGASGNNEQFF,TGTGCCACCAGCAGAGGGGCTAGCGGTAACAATGAGCAGTTCTTC
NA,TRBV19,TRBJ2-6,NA,CASETRRRESGANVLTF,TGTGCCTCCGAAACCCGAAGGAGGGAGTCTGGGGCCAACGTCCTGACTTTC
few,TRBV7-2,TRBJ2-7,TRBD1,CASSPANRGYEQYF,TGTGCCAGCAGCCCCGCAAACAGGGGCTACGAGCAGTACTTC
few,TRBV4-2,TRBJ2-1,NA,CASSLNGGYNEQFF,TGTGCCAGCAGCCTAAACGGGGGCTACAATGAGCAGTTCTTC
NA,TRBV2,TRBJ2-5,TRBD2,CARSEGLAGNQETQYF,TGTGCCAGAAGTGAAGGACTAGCGGGGAATCAAGAGACCCAGTACTTC
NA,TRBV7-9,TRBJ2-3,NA,CASSLYGGGERTDTQYF,TGTGCCAGCAGCTTATATGGAGGGGGCGAGCGCACAGATACGCAGTATTTT
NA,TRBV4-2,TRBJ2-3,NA,CASSAGTPSPDTQYF,TGTGCCAGCAGTGCCGGGACTCCCTCCCCAGATACGCAGTATTTT
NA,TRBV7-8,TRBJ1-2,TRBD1,CASSYNRDRVAGYTF,TGTGCCAGCAGCTACAACCGGGACAGGGTGGCTGGCTACACCTTC
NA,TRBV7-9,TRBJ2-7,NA,CASSLGGGPGGEQYF,TGTGCCAGCAGCTTAGGAGGAGGGCCAGGTGGAGAGCAGTACTTC
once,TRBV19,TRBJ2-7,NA,CASSIGGTYEQYF,TGTGCCAGTAGTATTGGGGGGACCTACGAGCAGTACTTC
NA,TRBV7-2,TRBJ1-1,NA,CASSLGIREVTEAFF,TGTGCCAGCAGCTTAGGAATCAGGGAGGTCACTGAAGCTTTCTTT
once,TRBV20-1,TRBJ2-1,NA,CSAQGHNEQFF,TGCAGTGCCCAGGGGCACAATGAGCAGTTCTTC
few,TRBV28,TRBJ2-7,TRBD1,CASRWGQGGYEQYF,TGTGCCAGCAGGTGGGGACAGGGAGGGTACGAGCAGTACTTC
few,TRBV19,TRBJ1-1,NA,CASSSPVWGQREAFF,TGTGCCAGTAGTTCACCCGTCTGGGGACAAAGGGAAGCTTTCTTT
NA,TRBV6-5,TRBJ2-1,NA,CASSYPRGNEQFF,TGTGCCAGCAGTTATCCCCGGGGCAATGAGCAGTTCTTC
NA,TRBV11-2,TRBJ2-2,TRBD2,CASSWTSGVTGELFF,TGTGCCAGCAGCTGGACTAGCGGGGTAACAGGGGAGCTGTTTTTT
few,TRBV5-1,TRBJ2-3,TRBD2,CASSSRTSSDTQYF,TGCGCCAGCAGCTCCAGGACTAGTTCAGATACGCAGTATTTT
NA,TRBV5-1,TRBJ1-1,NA,CASSLGHRENTEAFF,TGCGCCAGCAGCTTGGGACACAGGGAGAACACTGAAGCTTTCTTT
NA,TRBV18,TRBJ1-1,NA,CASSPRGEGTEAFF,TGTGCCAGCTCACCACGAGGGGAGGGCACTGAAGCTTTCTTT
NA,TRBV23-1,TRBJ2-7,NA,CASSQSSGSPYEQYF,TGCGCCAGCAGTCAATCATCAGGGTCCCCCTACGAGCAGTACTTC
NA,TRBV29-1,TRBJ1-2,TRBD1,CSIARDSTNYGYTF,TGCAGTATAGCCCGGGACAGTACTAACTATGGCTACACCTTC
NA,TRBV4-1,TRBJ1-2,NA,CASSQLPNYGYTF,TGCGCCAGCAGCCAACTACCTAACTATGGCTACACCTTC
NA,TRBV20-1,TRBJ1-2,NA,CSARSYGYTF,TGCAGTGCTAGAAGCTACGGCTACACCTTC